This T cell receptor (beta chain) appears in the sequencing data of a study of OX40 agonist ivuxolimab in advanced cancers. Study-wide context: Every 2 weeks, ivuxolimab was infused into the patients intravenously at between 0.01 and 10 mg/kg. Study outcomes and limitations: Also showing low normalized T-cell clonal expansion were some of the nonresponders.

Turning to this clone: The antigen is not known.

Peripheral blood came from all dose cohorts at three timepoints. Sequencing was performed with immunoSEQ multiplex PCR; in TCRdb, only in-frame clones are kept and a portion is missing. The sample shows around 11,000 clones, around 72% of them seen only once. V was pared by 6 bases and J by 2 bases, with 9 bases of the junction left unmatched. Germline V gene sequence: CDR1 SNHLY, CDR2 FYNNEI. The CDR3 is 17 residues long. This receptor was obtained from an adult with an advanced solid tumor such as melanoma, head and neck, liver or kidney cancer. The sequenced sample was CD4+ or CD8+ T cells sorted from blood, obtained in a trial of the OX40 agonist ivuxolimab. The V and J genes are TRBV2 and TRBJ2-2; 10 bases fit TRBD2. The CDR3 is CASSWEEREGNTGELFF. Here the CDR3 DNA reads TGTGCCAGCAGCTGGGAGGAGCGGGAGGGAAACACCGGGGAGCTGTTTTTT.